These T cell receptor beta chains were read from a single sample in a study of long-term antiretroviral therapy in people with HIV. Sequenced by immunoSEQ multiplex PCR; TCRdb stores in-frame clones only, minus some. The data show over 25,000 clones, roughly 84% seen once. The sample in question was unsorted PBMCs, obtained 2.7 to 2.8 years after starting antiretroviral therapy. Receptor source: a man aged 30 to 45 with HIV. Both conserved end residues are part of each CDR3.

CDR3	V	J
CASSLNSGRTYEQYF	TRBV11-3	TRBJ2-7
CASSPPENTEAFF	TRBV7-9	TRBJ1-1
CASSPERGGLETQYF	TRBV5-1	TRBJ2-5
CASSLGAGTRVPDTQYF	TRBV5-1	TRBJ2-3
CASSYSVAGATDTQYF	TRBV6-5	TRBJ2-3
CASSLALAGVNEQFF	TRBV5-1	TRBJ2-1
CAISEIAGQETQYF	TRBV10-3	TRBJ2-5
CASSLLAGSYNEQFF	TRBV7-9	TRBJ2-1
CASSLGEGQTTDQPQHF	TRBV7-9	TRBJ1-5
CASSSTGNSPLHF	TRBV28	TRBJ1-6
CASSLGRPAGNTIYF	TRBV28	TRBJ1-3
CASRSLAGGTDTQYF	TRBV7-2	TRBJ2-3
CASSPEGRETEQYF	TRBV28	TRBJ2-7
CASSQGGGDGYTF	TRBV4-1	TRBJ1-2
CASRADRVNGETQYF	TRBV6-5	TRBJ2-5
CASLGQGVSPLHF	TRBV19	TRBJ1-6
CASSLELAGGSYEQYF	TRBV7-2	TRBJ2-7
CASSLSPLGQTSNQPQHF	TRBV28	TRBJ1-5
CASSLLMTGNSPLHF	TRBV7-2	TRBJ1-6
CAWNIQSNNSPLHF	TRBV30	TRBJ1-6
CASSVGGGLRGYTF	TRBV25-1	TRBJ1-2
CASSQARGWGNSPLHF	TRBV4-3	TRBJ1-6
CASSPPAVNTEAFF	TRBV18	TRBJ1-1
CASSLAVSGFQETQYF	TRBV7-9	TRBJ2-5
CASNYGGLSYEQYF	TRBV28	TRBJ2-7
CASSLEGATGSNEQFF	TRBV7-2	TRBJ2-1
CASSLVRGEETQYF	TRBV7-8	TRBJ2-5
CASSSGQRYEQYF	TRBV11-2	TRBJ2-7
CASSLPWTGKNEQFF	TRBV28	TRBJ2-1
CASSLLLAGSYNEQFF	TRBV27	TRBJ2-1
CASSFGLNTGELFF	TRBV27	TRBJ2-2
CASTVTSSNTGELFF	TRBV2	TRBJ2-2
CASSQGVQASTDTQYF	TRBV4-3	TRBJ2-3
CASSEYGRRYNEQFF	TRBV6-1	TRBJ2-1
CASSFRRERGETQYF	TRBV5-4	TRBJ2-5
CASSLLGPPYEQYF	TRBV11-1	TRBJ2-7
CASSDWRPGGYGYTF	TRBV2	TRBJ1-2
CASMRGGAATDTQYF	TRBV2	TRBJ2-3
CASRANPYEQYF	TRBV27	TRBJ2-7
CASSFRGQGNYGYTF	TRBV7-1	TRBJ1-2
CASSPPDRVTEAFF	TRBV27	TRBJ1-1
CASSYWVAGGGNEQFF	TRBV27	TRBJ2-1
CASRDRGEGPQHF	TRBV6-1	TRBJ1-5
CASSQLRRGYTF	TRBV28	TRBJ1-2
CASSLALGGSNQPQHF	TRBV7-2	TRBJ1-5
CSVEEGGAGSTF	TRBV29-1	TRBJ1-2
CASSLWIRTTRTSTGELFF	TRBV28	TRBJ2-2
CASSVEAGGRGSSYEQYF	TRBV9	TRBJ2-7
CASSFDRGYQPQHF	TRBV28	TRBJ1-5
CASSLGRPGVYGYTF	TRBV28	TRBJ1-2
CASSQVGGDQETQYF	TRBV4-3	TRBJ2-5
CASSWGSGEQFF	TRBV18	TRBJ2-1
CASSTLPGRTSNTDTQYF	TRBV10-2	TRBJ2-3